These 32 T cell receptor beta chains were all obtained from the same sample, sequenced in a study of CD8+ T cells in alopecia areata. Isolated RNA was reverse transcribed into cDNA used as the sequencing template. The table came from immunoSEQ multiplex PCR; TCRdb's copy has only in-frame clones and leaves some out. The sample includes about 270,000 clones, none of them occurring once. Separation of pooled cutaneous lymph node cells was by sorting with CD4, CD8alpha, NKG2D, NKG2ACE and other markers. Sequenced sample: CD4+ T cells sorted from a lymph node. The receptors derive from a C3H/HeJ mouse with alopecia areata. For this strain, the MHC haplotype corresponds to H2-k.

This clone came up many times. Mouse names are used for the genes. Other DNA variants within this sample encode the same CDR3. This CDR3 is CASSRNWGSSYEQYF. The covered CDR3 bases are TGTGCTAGCAGTAGAAACTGGGGGAGCTCCTAT. The chain employs TRBV17 and TRBJ2-7; TRBD2 matches at 8 bases. The read ends 4 residues early relative to the CDR3; the germline J gene fills the gap. This CDR3 is 15 amino acids long. J was trimmed by 0 bases and V by 2 bases; bases with no gene match: 3. Looked up from germline, CDR1 is MNHDT and CDR2 is YYDKIL.

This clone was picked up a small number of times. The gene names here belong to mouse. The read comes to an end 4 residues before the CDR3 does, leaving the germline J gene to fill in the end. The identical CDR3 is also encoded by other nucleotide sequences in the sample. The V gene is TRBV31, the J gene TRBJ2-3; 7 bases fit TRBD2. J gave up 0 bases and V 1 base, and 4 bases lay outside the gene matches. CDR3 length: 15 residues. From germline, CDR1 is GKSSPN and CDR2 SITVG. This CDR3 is CAWSPGGTSAETLYF. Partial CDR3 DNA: TGTGCCTGGAGTCCTGGGGGAACTAGTGCAGAA.

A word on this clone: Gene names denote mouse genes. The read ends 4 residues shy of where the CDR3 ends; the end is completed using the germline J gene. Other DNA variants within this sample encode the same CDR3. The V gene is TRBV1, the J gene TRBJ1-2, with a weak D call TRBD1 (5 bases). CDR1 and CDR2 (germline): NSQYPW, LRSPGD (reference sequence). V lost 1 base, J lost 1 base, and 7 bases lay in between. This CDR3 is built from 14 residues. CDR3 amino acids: CTCSAVGGNSDYTF. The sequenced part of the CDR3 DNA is TGCACCTGCAGTGCAGTGGGGGGAAACTCC.

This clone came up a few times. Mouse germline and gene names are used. CDR3: CASADRKNSDYTF. The CDR3 bases that were read are TGTGCCAGCGCCGACAGAAAAAACTCC. The chain has TRBV13-2 and TRBJ1-2; tentative D call: TRBD1 (5 bases). With the read ending 4 residues before the CDR3 end, the germline J gene is used to fill in that end. The CDR3 spans 13 residues. Trimming pared 6 bases from V and 1 base from J, leaving 10 bases between. Germline CDR1 and CDR2: NNHNN and SYGAGS (reference sequence).

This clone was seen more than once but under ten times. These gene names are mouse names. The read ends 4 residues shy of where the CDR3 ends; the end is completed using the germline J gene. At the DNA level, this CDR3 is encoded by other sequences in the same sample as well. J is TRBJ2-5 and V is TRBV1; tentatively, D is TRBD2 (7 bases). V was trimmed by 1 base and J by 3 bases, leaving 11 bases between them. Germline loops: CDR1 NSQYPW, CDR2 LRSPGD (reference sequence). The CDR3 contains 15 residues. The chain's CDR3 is CTCSAVGGRQDTQYF. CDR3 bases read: TGCACCTGCAGTGCAGTGGGGGGCAGGCAAGAC.

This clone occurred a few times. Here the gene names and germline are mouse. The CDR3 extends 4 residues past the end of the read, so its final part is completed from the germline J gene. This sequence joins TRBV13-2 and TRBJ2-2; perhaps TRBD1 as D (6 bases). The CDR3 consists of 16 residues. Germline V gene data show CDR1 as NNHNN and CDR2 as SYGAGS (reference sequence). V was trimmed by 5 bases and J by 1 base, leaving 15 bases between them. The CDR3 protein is CASGRNRDKNTGQLYF. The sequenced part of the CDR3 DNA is TGTGCCAGCGGACGCAACCGGGACAAAAACACCGGG.

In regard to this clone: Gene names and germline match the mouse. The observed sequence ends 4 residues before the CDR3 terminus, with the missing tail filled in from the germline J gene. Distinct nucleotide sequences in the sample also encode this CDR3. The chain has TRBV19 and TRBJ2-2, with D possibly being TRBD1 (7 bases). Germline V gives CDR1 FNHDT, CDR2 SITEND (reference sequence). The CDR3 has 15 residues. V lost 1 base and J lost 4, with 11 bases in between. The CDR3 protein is CASSIRGRGTGQLYF. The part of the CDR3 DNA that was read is TGTGCCAGCAGTATAAGGGGGCGAGGCACCGGG.

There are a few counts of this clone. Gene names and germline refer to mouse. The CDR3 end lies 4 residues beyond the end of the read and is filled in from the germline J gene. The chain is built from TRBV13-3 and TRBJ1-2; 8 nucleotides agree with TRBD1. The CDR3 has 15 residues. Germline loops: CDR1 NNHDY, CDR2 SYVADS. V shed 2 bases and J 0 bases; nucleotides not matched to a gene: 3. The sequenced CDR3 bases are TGTGCCAGCAGTGAGGCGACAGGGGCAAACTCC. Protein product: CASSEATGANS. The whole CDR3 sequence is CASSEATGANSDYTF.

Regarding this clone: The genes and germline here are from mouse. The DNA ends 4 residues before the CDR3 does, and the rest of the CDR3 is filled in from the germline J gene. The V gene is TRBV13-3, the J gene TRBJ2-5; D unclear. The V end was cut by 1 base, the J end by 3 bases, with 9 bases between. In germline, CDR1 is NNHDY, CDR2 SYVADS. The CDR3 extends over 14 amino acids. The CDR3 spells CASSDHRIQDTQYF. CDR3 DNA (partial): TGTGCCAGCAGTGATCACAGAATTCAAGAC.

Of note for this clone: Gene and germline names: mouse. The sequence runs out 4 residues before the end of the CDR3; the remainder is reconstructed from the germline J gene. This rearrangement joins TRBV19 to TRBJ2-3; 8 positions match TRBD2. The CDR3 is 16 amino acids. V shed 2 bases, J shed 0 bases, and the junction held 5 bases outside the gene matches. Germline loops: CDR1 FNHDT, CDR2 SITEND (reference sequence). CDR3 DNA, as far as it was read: TGTGCCAGCAGTATCTGGGGGGTGACTAGTGCAGAA. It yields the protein CASSIWGVTSAE. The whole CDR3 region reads CASSIWGVTSAETLYF.

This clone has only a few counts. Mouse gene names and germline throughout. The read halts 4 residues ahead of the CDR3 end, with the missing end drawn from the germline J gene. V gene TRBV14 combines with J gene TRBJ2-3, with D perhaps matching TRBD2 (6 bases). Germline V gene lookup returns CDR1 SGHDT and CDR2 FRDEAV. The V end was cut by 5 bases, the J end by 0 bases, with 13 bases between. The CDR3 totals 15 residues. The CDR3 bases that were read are TGTGCCAGCAGAAAGGACGGGACTAGTGCAGAA. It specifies CASRKDGTSAE. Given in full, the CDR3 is CASRKDGTSAETLYF.

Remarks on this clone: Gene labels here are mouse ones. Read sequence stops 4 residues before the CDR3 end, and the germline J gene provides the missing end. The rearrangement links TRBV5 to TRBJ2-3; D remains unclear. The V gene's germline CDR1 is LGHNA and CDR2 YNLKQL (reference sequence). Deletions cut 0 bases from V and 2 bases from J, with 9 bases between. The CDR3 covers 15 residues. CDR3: CASSQDLVFAETLYF. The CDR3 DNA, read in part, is TGTGCCAGCAGCCAAGACTTGGTTTTTGCAGAA.

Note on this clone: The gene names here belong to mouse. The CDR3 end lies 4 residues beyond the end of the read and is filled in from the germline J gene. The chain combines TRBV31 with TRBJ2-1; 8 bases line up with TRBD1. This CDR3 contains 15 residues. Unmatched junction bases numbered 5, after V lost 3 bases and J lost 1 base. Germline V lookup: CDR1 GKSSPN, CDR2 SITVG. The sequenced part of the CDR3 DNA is TGTGCCTGGAGCCCCCGACAGGGGAACTATGCT. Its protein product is CAWSPRQGNYA. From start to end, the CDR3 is CAWSPRQGNYAEQFF.

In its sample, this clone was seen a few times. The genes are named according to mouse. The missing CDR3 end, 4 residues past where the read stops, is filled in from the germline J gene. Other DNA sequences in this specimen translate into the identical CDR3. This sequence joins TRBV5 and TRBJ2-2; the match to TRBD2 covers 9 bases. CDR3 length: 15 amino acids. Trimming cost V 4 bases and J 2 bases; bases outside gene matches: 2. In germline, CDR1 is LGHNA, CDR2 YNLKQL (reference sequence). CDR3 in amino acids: CASSPDWGNTGQLYF. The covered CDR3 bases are TGTGCCAGCAGCCCAGACTGGGGGAACACCGGG.

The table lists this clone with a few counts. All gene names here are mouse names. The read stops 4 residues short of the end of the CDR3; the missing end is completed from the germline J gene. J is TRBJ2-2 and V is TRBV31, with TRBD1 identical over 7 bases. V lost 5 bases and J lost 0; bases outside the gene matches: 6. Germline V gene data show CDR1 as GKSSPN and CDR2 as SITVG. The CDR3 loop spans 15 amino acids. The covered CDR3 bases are TGTGCCTGGGACCGGGACAGAGCAAACACCGGG. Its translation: CAWDRDRANTG. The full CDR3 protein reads CAWDRDRANTGQLYF. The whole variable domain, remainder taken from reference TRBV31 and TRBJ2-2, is AQTIHQWPVAEIKAVGSPLSLGCTIKGKSSPNLYWYWQATGGTLQQLFYSITVGQVESVVQLNLSASRPKDDQFILSTEKLLLSHSGFYLCAWDRDRANTGQLYFGEGSKLTVL.

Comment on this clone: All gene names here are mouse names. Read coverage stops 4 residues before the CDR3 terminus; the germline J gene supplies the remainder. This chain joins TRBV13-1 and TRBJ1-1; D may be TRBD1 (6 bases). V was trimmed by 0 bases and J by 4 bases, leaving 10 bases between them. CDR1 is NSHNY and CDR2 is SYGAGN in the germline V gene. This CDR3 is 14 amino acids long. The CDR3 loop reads CASSDAGGPTEVFF. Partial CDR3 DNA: TGTGCCAGCAGTGATGCCGGGGGGCCCACA.

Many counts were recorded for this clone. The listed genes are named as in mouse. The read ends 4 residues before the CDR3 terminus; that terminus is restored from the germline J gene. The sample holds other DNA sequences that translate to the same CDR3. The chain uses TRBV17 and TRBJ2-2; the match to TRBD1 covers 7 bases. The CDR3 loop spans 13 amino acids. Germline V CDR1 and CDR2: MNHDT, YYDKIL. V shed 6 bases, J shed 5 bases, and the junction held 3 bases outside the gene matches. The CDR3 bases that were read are TGTGCTAGCAGCCGACAGGGAACCGGG. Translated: CASSRQGTG. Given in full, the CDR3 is CASSRQGTGQLYF.

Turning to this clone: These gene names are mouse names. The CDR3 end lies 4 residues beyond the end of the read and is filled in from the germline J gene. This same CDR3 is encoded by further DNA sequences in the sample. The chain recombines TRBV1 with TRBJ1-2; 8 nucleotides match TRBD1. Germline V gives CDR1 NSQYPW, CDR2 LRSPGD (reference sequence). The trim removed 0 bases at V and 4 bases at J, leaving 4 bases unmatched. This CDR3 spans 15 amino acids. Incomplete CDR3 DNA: TGCACCTGCAGTGCAGAGGCAGGGGGCGGCTCC. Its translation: CTCSAEAGGGS. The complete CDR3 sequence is CTCSAEAGGGSDYTF.

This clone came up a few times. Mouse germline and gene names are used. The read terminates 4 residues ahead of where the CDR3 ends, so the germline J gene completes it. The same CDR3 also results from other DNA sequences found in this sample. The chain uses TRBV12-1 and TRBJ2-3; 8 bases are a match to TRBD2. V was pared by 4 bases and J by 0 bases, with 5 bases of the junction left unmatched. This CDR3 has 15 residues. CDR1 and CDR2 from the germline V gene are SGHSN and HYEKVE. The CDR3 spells CASSPTGGSAETLYF. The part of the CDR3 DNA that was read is TGTGCCAGCTCCCCCACTGGGGGAAGTGCAGAA.

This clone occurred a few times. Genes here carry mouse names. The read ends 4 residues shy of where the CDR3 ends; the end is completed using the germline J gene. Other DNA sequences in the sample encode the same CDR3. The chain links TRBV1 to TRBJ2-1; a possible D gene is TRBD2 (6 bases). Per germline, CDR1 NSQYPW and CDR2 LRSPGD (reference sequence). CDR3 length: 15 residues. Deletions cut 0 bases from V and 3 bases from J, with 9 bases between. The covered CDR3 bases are TGCACCTGCAGTGCAGAACTGGGTTCCTATGCT. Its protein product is CTCSAELGSYA. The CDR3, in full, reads CTCSAELGSYAEQFF. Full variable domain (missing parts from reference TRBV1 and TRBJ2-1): VTLLEQNPRWRLVPRGQAVNLRCILKNSQYPWMSWYQQDLQKQLQWLFTLRSPGDKEVKSLPGADYLATRVTDTELRLQVANMSQGRTLYCTCSAELGSYAEQFFGPGTRLTVL.

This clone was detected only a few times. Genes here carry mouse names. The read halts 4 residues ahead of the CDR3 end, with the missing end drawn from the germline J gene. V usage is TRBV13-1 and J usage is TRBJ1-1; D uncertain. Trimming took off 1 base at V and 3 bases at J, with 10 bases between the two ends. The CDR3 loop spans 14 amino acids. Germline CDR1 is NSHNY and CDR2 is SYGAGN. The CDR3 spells CASSDRRRDTEVFF. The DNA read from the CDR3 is TGTGCCAGCAGTGATCGCAGGCGGGACACA.

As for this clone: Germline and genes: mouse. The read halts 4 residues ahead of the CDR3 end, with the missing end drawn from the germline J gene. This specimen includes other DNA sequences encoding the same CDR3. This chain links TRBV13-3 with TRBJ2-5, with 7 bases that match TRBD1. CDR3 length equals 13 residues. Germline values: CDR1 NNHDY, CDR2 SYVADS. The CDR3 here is CASTRQGGDTQYF. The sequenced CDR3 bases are TGTGCCAGCACCAGACAGGGAGGGGAC.

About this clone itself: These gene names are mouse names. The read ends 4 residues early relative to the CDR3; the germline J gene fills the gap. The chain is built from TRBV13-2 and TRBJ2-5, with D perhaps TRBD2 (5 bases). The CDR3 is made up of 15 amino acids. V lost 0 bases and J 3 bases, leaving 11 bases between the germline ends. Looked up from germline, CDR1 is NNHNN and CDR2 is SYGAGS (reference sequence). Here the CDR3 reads CASGDAADFQDTQYF. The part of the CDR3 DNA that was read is TGTGCCAGCGGTGATGCTGCGGACTTTCAAGAC.

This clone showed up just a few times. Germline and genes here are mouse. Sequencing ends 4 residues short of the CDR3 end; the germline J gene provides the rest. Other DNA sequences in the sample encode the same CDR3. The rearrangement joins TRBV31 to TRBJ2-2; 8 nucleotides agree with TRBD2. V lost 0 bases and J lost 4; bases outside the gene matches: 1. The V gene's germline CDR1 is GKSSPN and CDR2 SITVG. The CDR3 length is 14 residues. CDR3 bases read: TGTGCCTGGAGTCTAACTGGGGGCACCGGG. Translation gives CAWSLTGGTG. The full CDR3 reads CAWSLTGGTGQLYF.

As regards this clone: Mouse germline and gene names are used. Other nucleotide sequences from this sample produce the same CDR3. CDR3 region: CASSDAGGYNSPLYF. The sequenced part of the CDR3 DNA is TGTGCCAGCAGTGATGCGGGGGGCTATAATTCGCCC. This chain links TRBV13-1 with TRBJ1-6, with D perhaps matching TRBD1 (5 bases). The read ends 3 residues shy of where the CDR3 ends; the end is completed using the germline J gene. TRBJ1-6 carries the ORF label, with uncertain function. The CDR3 sequence is 15 residues long. Trimming took off 0 bases at V and 3 bases at J, with 7 bases between the two ends. CDR1 and CDR2 (germline): NSHNY, SYGAGN.

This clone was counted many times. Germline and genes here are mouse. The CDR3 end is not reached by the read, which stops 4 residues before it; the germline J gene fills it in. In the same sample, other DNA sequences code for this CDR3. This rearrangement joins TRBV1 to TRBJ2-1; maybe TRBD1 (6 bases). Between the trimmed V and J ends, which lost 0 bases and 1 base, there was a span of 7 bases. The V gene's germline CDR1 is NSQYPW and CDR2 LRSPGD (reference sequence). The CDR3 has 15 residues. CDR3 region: CTCSADQGNYAEQFF. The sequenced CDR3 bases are TGCACCTGCAGTGCAGATCAGGGGAACTATGCT.

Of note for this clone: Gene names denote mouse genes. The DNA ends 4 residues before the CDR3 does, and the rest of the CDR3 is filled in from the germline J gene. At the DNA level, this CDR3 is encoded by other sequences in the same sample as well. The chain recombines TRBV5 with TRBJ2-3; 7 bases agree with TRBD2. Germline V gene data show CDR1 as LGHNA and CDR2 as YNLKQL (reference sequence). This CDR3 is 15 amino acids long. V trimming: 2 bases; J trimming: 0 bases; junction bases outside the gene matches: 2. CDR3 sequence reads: CASSQTGASAETLYF. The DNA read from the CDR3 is TGTGCCAGCAGCCAAACTGGGGCTAGTGCAGAA.

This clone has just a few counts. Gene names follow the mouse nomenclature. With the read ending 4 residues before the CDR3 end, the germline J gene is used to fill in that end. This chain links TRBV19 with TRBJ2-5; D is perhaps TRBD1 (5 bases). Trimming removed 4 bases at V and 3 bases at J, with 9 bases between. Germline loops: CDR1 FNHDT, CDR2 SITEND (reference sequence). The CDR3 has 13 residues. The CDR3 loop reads CASSAGQQDTQYF. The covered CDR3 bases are TGTGCCAGCAGTGCCGGACAACAAGAC.

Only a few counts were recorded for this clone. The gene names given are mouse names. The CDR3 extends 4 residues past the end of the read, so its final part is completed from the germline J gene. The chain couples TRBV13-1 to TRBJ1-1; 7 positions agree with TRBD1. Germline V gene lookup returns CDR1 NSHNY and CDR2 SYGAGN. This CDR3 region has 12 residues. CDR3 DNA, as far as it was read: TGTGCCAGCAGTGGGGACAGAATA. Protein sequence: CASSGDRI. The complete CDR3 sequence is CASSGDRIEVFF.

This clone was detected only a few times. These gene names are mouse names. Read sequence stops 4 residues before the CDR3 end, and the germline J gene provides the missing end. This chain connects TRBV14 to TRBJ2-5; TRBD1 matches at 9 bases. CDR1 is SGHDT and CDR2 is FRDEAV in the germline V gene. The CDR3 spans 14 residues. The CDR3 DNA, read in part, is TGTGCCAGCAGTTCGACAGGGGGAGTCGAC. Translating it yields CASSSTGGVD. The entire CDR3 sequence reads CASSSTGGVDTQYF.

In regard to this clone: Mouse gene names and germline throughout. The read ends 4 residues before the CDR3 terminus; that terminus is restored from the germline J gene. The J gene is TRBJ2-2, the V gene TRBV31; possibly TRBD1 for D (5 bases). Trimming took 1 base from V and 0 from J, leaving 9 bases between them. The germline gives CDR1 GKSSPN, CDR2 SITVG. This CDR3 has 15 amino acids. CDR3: CAWSQDNANTGQLYF. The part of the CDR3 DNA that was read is TGTGCCTGGAGTCAGGACAACGCAAACACCGGG. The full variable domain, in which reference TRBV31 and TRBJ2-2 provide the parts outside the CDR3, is AQTIHQWPVAEIKAVGSPLSLGCTIKGKSSPNLYWYWQATGGTLQQLFYSITVGQVESVVQLNLSASRPKDDQFILSTEKLLLSHSGFYLCAWSQDNANTGQLYFGEGSKLTVL.

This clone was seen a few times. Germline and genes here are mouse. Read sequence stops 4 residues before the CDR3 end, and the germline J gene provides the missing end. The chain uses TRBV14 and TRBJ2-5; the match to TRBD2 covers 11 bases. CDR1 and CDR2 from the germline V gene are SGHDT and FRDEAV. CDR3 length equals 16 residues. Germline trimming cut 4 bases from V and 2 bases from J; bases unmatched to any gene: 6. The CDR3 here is CASSPSTGGVQDTQYF. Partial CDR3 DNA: TGTGCCAGCAGTCCTTCGACTGGGGGGGTCCAAGAC.